This T cell receptor beta chain was sequenced during a study of blood T cell repertoires in COVID-19. The wider study: In each case, the material was cDNA or gDNA derived from T cells, B-cell-depleted T cells, or PBMCs.

CDR3 length: 16 residues. Germline lookup yields CDR1 KGHSH and CDR2 LQKENI. V trimming: 2 bases; J trimming: 7 bases; junction bases outside the gene matches: 7. Profiled with immunoSEQ multiplex PCR; TCRdb holds only in-frame clones, not every one. The data show over 85,000 clones, about 86% seen once. V and J are TRBV18 and TRBJ1-6, with 8 bases aligning to TRBD1. The sequence was collected from a man aged 55 to 70 with acute or convalescent COVID-19. Sequenced material: peripheral blood. The DNA for the CDR3 is TGTGCCAGCTCACCAATCCCGGACAGGGTGAATTCACCCCTCCACTTT. Protein sequence: CASSPIPDRVNSPLHF.